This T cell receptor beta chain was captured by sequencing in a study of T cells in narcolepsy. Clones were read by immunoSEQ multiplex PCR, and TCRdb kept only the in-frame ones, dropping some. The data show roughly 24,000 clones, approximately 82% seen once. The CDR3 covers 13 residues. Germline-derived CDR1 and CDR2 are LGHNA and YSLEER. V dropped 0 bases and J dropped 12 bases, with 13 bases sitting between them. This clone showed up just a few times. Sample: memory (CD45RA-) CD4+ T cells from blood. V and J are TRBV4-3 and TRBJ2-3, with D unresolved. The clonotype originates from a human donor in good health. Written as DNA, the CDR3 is TGCGCCAGCAGCCAAGATACCGGGTCCCGTCAGTATTTT. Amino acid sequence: CASSQDTGSRQYF.